The 19 T cell receptor beta chains reported below all come from one sample, sequenced in a study of T-cell memory formation after mild COVID-19. TCRdb re-derived calls from the 5' RACE reads in MiXCR, one entry per CDR3 protein. The sample includes under 450,000 distinct CDR3 sequences, 23% seen only once; the top ten take around 12%. The sample taken for sequencing was PBMCs or a T cell subset sorted from them (not recorded which). The receptors were sampled from an adult woman who had mild COVID-19 (a few samples of this study predate the infection). Cell type and time point are not known.

J is TRBJ2-7 and V is TRBV7-2, with TRBD2 identical over 13 bases. Trimming took 4 bases from V and 5 from J; bases not matched to a gene: 8. Looked up from germline, CDR1 is SGHTA and CDR2 is FQGNSA. This CDR3 comprises 16 residues. CDR3 residues: CASSSQGLAGWDEQYF. DNA of the CDR3: TGTGCCAGCAGCTCACAGGGACTAGCGGGATGGGACGAGCAGTACTTC.

This clonotype occurred once. This chain connects TRBV29-1 to TRBJ2-6; maybe TRBD2 (5 bases). The CDR3 totals 16 residues. Trimming took off 4 bases at V and 0 bases at J, with 13 bases between the two ends. Looked up from germline, CDR1 is SQVTM and CDR2 is ANQGSEA. The CDR3 DNA reads as TGCAGCGTTGCAAGCGGTACCTACTCTGGGGCCAACGTCCTGACTTTC. Translating gives CSVASGTYSGANVLTF.

V is TRBV10-3 and J is TRBJ2-3, with 8 bases identical to TRBD2. There are 16 residues in the CDR3. Germline lookup yields CDR1 ENHRY and CDR2 SYGVKD. V shed 0 bases and J 1 base; nucleotides not matched to a gene: 3. CDR3 sequence reads: CAISESSGGRTDTQYF. The CDR3 region has the DNA TGTGCCATCAGTGAGTCCAGCGGGGGACGCACAGATACGCAGTATTTT.

The CDR3 DNA sequence: TGCAGCGGGTCCTTAGCAGGTCAAGAGACCCAGTACTTC. Residues: CSGSLAGQETQYF. V and J are TRBV29-1 and TRBJ2-5; D gene uncertain. Trimming shortened V by 7 bases and J by 2 bases, and 14 bases separated the two germline ends. Germline V lookup: CDR1 SQVTM, CDR2 ANQGSEA. The CDR3 extends over 13 amino acids.

This clonotype was picked up a small number of times. This chain uses TRBV12-5 with TRBJ2-2, with 10 nucleotides matching TRBD2. Germline assignment: CDR1 LGHNT and CDR2 FRNRAP. V dropped 5 bases and J dropped 1; count of bases not matched to a gene: 4. The CDR3 length is 16 residues. The CDR3 DNA sequence: TGTGCTAGTGGTCTTTCTAGCGGGAGGAACACCGGGGAGCTGTTTTTT. Translated, it gives CASGLSSGRNTGELFF.

This chain uses TRBV6-6 with TRBJ2-7; D unresolved. The V end lost 8 bases, the J end lost 1 base, and 6 bases lay between the germline ends. CDR3 size: 11 residues. Germline V gene lookup returns CDR1 MNHNY and CDR2 SVGAGI (reference sequence). CDR3 protein: CASYESYEQYF. CDR3 bases: TGTGCCAGCTATGAGTCCTACGAGCAGTACTTC.

The chain couples TRBV3-1 to TRBJ2-5; D is ambiguous. V lost 0 bases, J lost 5 bases, and 13 bases lay in between. CDR1 LGHDT and CDR2 YNNKEL come from the germline V gene (reference sequence). The CDR3 sequence is 15 residues long. CDR3 loop: CASSQDPGPRETQYF. DNA for the CDR3: TGTGCCAGCAGCCAAGACCCGGGCCCCCGGGAGACCCAGTACTTC.

The J gene is TRBJ2-2, the V gene TRBV6-1; 8 bases are a match to TRBD2. This CDR3 has 15 residues. Trimming took 5 bases from V and 1 from J; bases not matched to a gene: 3. The germline CDR1 and CDR2 sequences are MNHNS and SASEGT. The CDR3: CASSTSGGNTGELFF. Here the CDR3 DNA reads TGTGCCAGCAGTACCAGCGGGGGGAACACCGGGGAGCTGTTTTTT.

This clonotype was observed many times. The chain has TRBV7-9 and TRBJ2-7; 7 nucleotides agree with TRBD2. Germline V gives CDR1 SEHNR, CDR2 FQNEAQ (reference sequence). The junction had 2 bases not matched to a gene; V was cut back by 0 bases and J by 6 bases. The CDR3 spans 13 residues. The CDR3 region has the DNA TGTGCCAGCAGCTTAGCATCGGGGGGCGAGCAGTACTTC. Translated, it gives CASSLASGGEQYF. The whole variable domain, filled in from reference TRBV7-9 and TRBJ2-7, reads DTGVSQNPRHKITKRGQNVTFRCDPISEHNRLYWYRQTLGQGPEFLTYFQNEAQLEKSRLLSDRFSAERPKGSFSTLEIQRTEQGDSAMYLCASSLASGGEQYFGPGTRLTVT.

The J gene is TRBJ2-7, the V gene TRBV2; the D gene is possibly TRBD2 (6 bases). The CDR3 has 13 residues. The germline V and J ends were trimmed by 4 bases and 4 bases, with 11 bases remaining between them. The V gene's germline CDR1 is SNHLY and CDR2 FYNNEI. The CDR3 bases are TGTGCCAGCAGTGCCCCGGGGAGGTACGAGCAGTACTTC. Translation: CASSAPGRYEQYF.

The chain combines TRBV5-1 with TRBJ2-1; D gene unclear. V gave up 7 bases and J gave up 4 bases, with 15 bases separating them. Germline CDR1 is SGHRS and CDR2 is YFSETQ. The length of the CDR3 is 14 residues. CDR3 residues: CASRGAAAYNEQFF. CDR3 in DNA: TGCGCCAGCCGCGGAGCAGCTGCATACAATGAGCAGTTCTTC.

V is TRBV25-1 and J is TRBJ2-3; the D is unclear. The CDR3 covers 15 residues. Per germline, CDR1 MGHDK and CDR2 SYGVNS. Trimming shortened V by 2 bases and J by 2 bases, and 11 bases separated the two germline ends. The CDR3 reads CASSEGVRLTDTQYF. CDR3 nucleotides: TGTGCCAGCAGTGAAGGTGTCAGGCTCACAGATACGCAGTATTTT.

The V call is TRBV7-2, the J call TRBJ1-1, with unresolved D. There are 15 residues in the CDR3. V lost 1 base, J lost 1 base, and 10 bases lay in between. CDR1 is SGHTA and CDR2 is FQGNSA in the germline V gene. Here the CDR3 reads CASSLGGMGNTEAFF. CDR3 nucleotides: TGTGCCAGCAGCTTAGGAGGGATGGGGAACACTGAAGCTTTCTTT.

This clonotype was observed at least ten times. The J gene is TRBJ2-3, the V gene TRBV7-8; D is uncertain. The CDR3 runs 13 residues. CDR1 and CDR2 (germline): SGHVS, FQNEAQ. V was clipped by 1 base and J by 2 bases, with 4 bases between them. The CDR3 DNA follows: TGTGCCAGCAGCTTAGTTTACACAGATACGCAGTATTTT. It specifies CASSLVYTDTQYF.

In this sample, this clonotype turned up a few times. This rearrangement joins TRBV28 to TRBJ1-2; D possibly corresponds to TRBD1 (5 bases). The length of the CDR3 is 17 residues. V was pared by 2 bases and J by 2 bases, with 18 bases between. Germline-derived CDR1 and CDR2 are MDHEN and SYDVKM. CDR3 in DNA: TGTGCCAGCAGTTTACCCTTTGGGGCGGGTGACAACTATGGCTACACCTTC. This sequence encodes CASSLPFGAGDNYGYTF.

Comments on this clonotype: At one end, the junction sequence differs from germline, possibly due to a read error. The V gene is TRBV5-1, the J gene TRBJ2-5; 13 bases line up with TRBD2. This CDR3 has 16 residues. Looked up from germline, CDR1 is SGHRS and CDR2 is YFSETQ. CDR3: CSSSPGTSGAQETQYF. CDR3 in DNA: TGCTCCAGCAGCCCAGGGACTAGCGGGGCCCAAGAGACCCAGTACTTC.

This clonotype was seen a few times. CDR3 DNA sequence: TGCAGTGCTAGAAGCCGGGACAGGGATTCCTACGAGCAGTACTTC. Protein sequence: CSARSRDRDSYEQYF. The chain has TRBV20-1 and TRBJ2-7, with 9 bases lining up with TRBD1. This CDR3 is built from 15 residues. The germline V gene has CDR1 DFQATT and CDR2 SNEGSKA (reference sequence). Trimming at V came to 2 bases and at J to 1 base, leaving 6 bases not matched to a gene.

This chain joins TRBV24-1 and TRBJ2-7; D remains ambiguous. Germline loops: CDR1 KGHDR, CDR2 SFDVKD. V lost 3 bases to trimming and J lost 7 bases, with 12 bases between them. The CDR3 has 13 residues. The DNA of the CDR3 is TGTGCCACCAGTGATCACGGCATTCGAGAGCAGTACTTC. Translated, it gives CATSDHGIREQYF.

The chain has TRBV5-4 and TRBJ1-1; D not resolved. Per germline, CDR1 SGHNT and CDR2 YYREEE (reference sequence). This CDR3 spans 15 amino acids. Trimming took off 0 bases at V and 1 base at J, with 10 bases between the two ends. The CDR3 DNA is TGTGCCAGCAGCTTGGAGGTGGGATGGAACACTGAAGCTTTCTTT. Protein: CASSLEVGWNTEAFF.